One and the same sample provided the 15 T cell receptor beta chains below, sequenced in a study of T cells in Graves' hyperthyroidism and ophthalmopathy. The source material, RNA transcripts, was used to amplify TCR beta CDR3 regions. HTBI primers were used for first-round RT-PCR of the TCR CDR3. Via MiXCR, TCRdb re-called the multiplex PCR reads, giving one row per CDR3 protein. The sample records around 580,000 distinct CDR3 sequences, 15% to 20% being singletons. The sequenced material came from blood. The receptors derive from a woman under 30 with Graves' hyperthyroidism.

The rearrangement joins TRBV12-3 or TRBV12-4 to TRBJ1-6; TRBD1 matches 9 bases. This CDR3 is 14 amino acids long. V lost 6 bases and J lost 8; bases outside the gene matches: 5. The CDR3 nucleotides are TGTGCCAGCAGCGACAGGGGGAAGGATTCACCCCTCCACTTT. Protein product: CASSDRGKDSPLHF.

This clonotype was counted at least ten times. This chain links TRBV12-3 or TRBV12-4 with TRBJ2-3; 10 positions match TRBD2. V lost 2 bases and J lost 5; bases outside the gene matches: 4. CDR3 length equals 15 residues. The CDR3 sequence: CASSLLAGVGDTQYF. The CDR3 region has the DNA TGTGCCAGCAGTTTACTAGCGGGGGTTGGAGATACGCAGTATTTT.

At least ten counts were recorded for this clonotype. The V gene is TRBV7-2, the J gene TRBJ2-7; tentatively, D is TRBD1 or TRBD2 (7 bases each). V dropped 5 bases and J dropped 0 bases, with 23 bases sitting between them. This CDR3 has 18 amino acids. In germline, CDR1 is SGHTA, CDR2 FQGNSA. CDR3 coding DNA: TGTGCCAGCAGCCCCCGTATATCCAGGGGGGGGAGCTCCTACGAGCAGTACTTC. Encoded protein: CASSPRISRGGSSYEQYF.

This clonotype was detected a few times. The chain couples TRBV15 to TRBJ2-7, with 10 nucleotides matching TRBD2. Trimming at V came to 6 bases and at J to 2 bases, leaving 4 bases not matched to a gene. The CDR3 covers 14 residues. In germline, CDR1 is LNHNV, CDR2 YYDKDF (reference sequence). The CDR3 region is CATRRTSGTYEQYF. The DNA for the CDR3 is TGTGCCACCAGGCGGACTAGCGGCACCTACGAGCAGTACTTC.

Details on this clonotype: This may stem from a read error, because a much larger clone lies one nucleotide away. V and J are TRBV7-2 and TRBJ2-5, with D uncertain. CDR1 is SGHTA, CDR2 FQGNSA, per germline. The CDR3 extends over 13 amino acids. CDR3 sequence (DNA): TGTGTCAGCAGCCAACAATGGGCGGAGACCCAGTACTTC. Translating it yields CVSSQQWAETQYF.

Here the CDR3 reads CASSQDLRWEGNSPLHF. In nucleotides, the CDR3 is TGTGCCAGCAGCCAAGATTTGAGGTGGGAAGGGAATTCACCCCTCCACTTT. This sequence joins TRBV4-2 and TRBJ1-6; no clear D gene. The V end was cut by 0 bases, the J end by 7 bases, with 16 bases between. From germline, CDR1 is LGHNA and CDR2 YNFKEQ. This CDR3 comprises 17 residues.

The gene calls are TRBV10-1 and TRBJ2-3, with 8 nucleotides matching TRBD2. The CDR3 extends over 15 amino acids. Per the germline V gene, CDR1 is WNHNN and CDR2 is SYGVQD (reference sequence). Trimming removed 5 bases from V and 4 bases from J; junction bases left unmatched: 8. CDR3 sequence: CASSIGLAKSDTQYF. The DNA for the CDR3 is TGCGCCAGCAGTATTGGACTAGCCAAGTCAGATACGCAGTATTTT.

For this clonotype: A much larger clone sits a single nucleotide away, making a read error possible. The rearrangement joins TRBV20-1 to TRBJ2-7; D remains unclear. The germline gives CDR1 DFQATT, CDR2 SNEGSKA (reference sequence). The CDR3 is made up of 16 amino acids. The V gene lost 5 bases and the J gene lost 3 bases, with 23 bases spanning the gap. CDR3 coding DNA: TGCAGTGCTTTTTCGCCCGTGAGCCTAAGAGACTACGAGCAGTACTTC. Translated: CSAFSPVSLRDYEQYF.

This clonotype was seen more than once but under ten times. The chain employs TRBV6-6 and TRBJ1-6; 11 nucleotides agree with TRBD1. Per the germline V gene, CDR1 is MNHNY and CDR2 is SVGAGI (reference sequence). The CDR3 is made up of 16 amino acids. The trim removed 4 bases at V and 10 bases at J, leaving 9 bases unmatched. DNA of the CDR3: TGTGCCAGCAGTTCTCGACCGGGACAGGGGGTCTCACCCCTCCACTTT. Amino acid sequence: CASSSRPGQGVSPLHF.

The chain is built from TRBV7-9 and TRBJ2-7, with 13 bases identical to TRBD2. CDR1 is SEHNR, CDR2 FQNEAQ, per germline (reference sequence). The junction had 10 bases not matched to a gene; V was cut back by 5 bases and J by 6 bases. The CDR3 totals 16 residues. The CDR3 reads CASSLPTGLAGSEQYF. In nucleotides, the CDR3 is TGTGCCAGCAGCCTACCTACGGGACTAGCGGGAAGCGAGCAGTACTTC.

This clonotype showed up just a few times. The J gene is TRBJ1-5, the V gene TRBV6-5, with 9 positions matching TRBD1. This CDR3 spans 16 amino acids. The germline V gene has CDR1 MNHEY and CDR2 SVGAGI. J lost 10 bases, V lost 0 bases, and 10 bases had no gene match. The DNA of the CDR3 is TGTGCCAGCAGTTACTCGAAAGGGACAGGGTTGTTACCCCAGCATTTT. It translates to CASSYSKGTGLLPQHF.

As for this clonotype: One end of the junction fails to match germline, which may point to a read error. The V and J genes are TRBV28 and TRBJ1-1; weak D call: TRBD1 (5 bases). CDR3 size: 15 residues. Germline V CDR1 and CDR2: MDHEN, SYDVKM. The CDR3 DNA sequence: TGTACCAGCAGTTTATGGGGGTTATCGAACACTGAAGCTTTCTTT. This sequence encodes CTSSLWGLSNTEAFF.

The sample holds many counts of this clonotype. The CDR3 sequence is CSAGGRRDTEAFF. CDR3 DNA: TGCAGTGCTGGGGGGCGCCGGGACACTGAAGCTTTCTTT. The V gene is TRBV20-1, the J gene TRBJ1-1, with a weak D call TRBD1 (6 bases). Germline CDR1 reads DFQATT; CDR2 reads SNEGSKA (reference sequence). V was pared by 5 bases and J by 3 bases, with 13 bases between. The CDR3 covers 13 residues.

This chain links TRBV7-2 with TRBJ1-3; 7 positions match TRBD1. V lost 1 base to trimming and J lost 4 bases; unmatched junction nucleotides: 10. CDR1 and CDR2 from the germline V gene are SGHTA and FQGNSA. The CDR3 loop spans 17 amino acids. CDR3 in DNA: TGTGCCAGCAGCTTAGAACAGGGGCCTTTGTCCGGAAACACCATATATTTT. Protein: CASSLEQGPLSGNTIYF.

A few counts support this clonotype. The chain employs TRBV4-2 and TRBJ1-5; 10 bases align to TRBD1. J was trimmed by 9 bases and V by 4 bases; bases with no gene match: 6. The CDR3 sequence is 14 residues long. Looked up from germline, CDR1 is LGHNA and CDR2 is YNFKEQ. The CDR3 DNA follows: TGTGCCAGCAGCCCCGGGACAGGGGACCCGCCCCAGCATTTT. This gives the protein CASSPGTGDPPQHF.